Below, 28 T cell receptor beta chains from the same sample are listed, as sequenced in a study of Graves' ophthalmopathy and Graves' hyperthyroidism. Amplification of the TCR beta CDR3 regions used RNA transcripts (as template). First-round RT-PCR relied on HTBI primers, and a second-round multiplex PCR came next. TCRdb ran MiXCR on the multiplex PCR reads and lists one entry per CDR3 protein. The sample yields 350,000 to 450,000 distinct CDR3 sequences, more than 20% seen once. The material sequenced was peripheral blood. The source is a woman aged 18-29 years with stable Graves' hyperthyroidism.

On this clonotype itself: A clone one base away is much larger, so this may be a read error. The chain couples TRBV20-1 to TRBJ2-3, with D possibly TRBD2 on 6 matching bases. The ends were cut back, 4 bases at V and 0 bases at J, with 14 bases in the middle. Germline CDR1 and CDR2: DFQATT and SNEGSKA (reference sequence). This CDR3 contains 15 residues. The CDR3 bases are TGCAGTGCTATAGTGGGCGGGGTGAGCACAGATACGCAGTATTTT. This gives the protein CSAIVGGVSTDTQYF.

This clonotype was seen ten or more times. The chain links TRBV28 to TRBJ2-5; the match to TRBD1 covers 7 bases. The V segment lost 4 bases and the J segment 5 bases; nucleotides outside the gene matches: 7. This CDR3 spans 14 amino acids. Germline-derived CDR1 and CDR2 are MDHEN and SYDVKM. CDR3 in DNA: TGTGCCAGCAGTTCCCCGGACAGGCGGGAGACCCAGTACTTC. This encodes CASSSPDRRETQYF.

This clonotype was counted ten times or more. The CDR3: CASSFITIGGHEQYF. CDR3 nucleotide sequence: TGTGCCAGCAGTTTTATTACCATCGGGGGGCACGAGCAGTACTTC. The rearrangement joins TRBV28 to TRBJ2-7; D may be TRBD2 (7 bases). In germline, CDR1 is MDHEN, CDR2 SYDVKM. V was cut by 3 bases and J by 5 bases, with 17 bases left in between. The CDR3 length is 15 residues.

The chain combines TRBV20-1 with TRBJ1-2, with D possibly being TRBD1 (6 bases). Between the trimmed V and J ends, which lost 7 bases and 4 bases, there was a span of 13 bases. The CDR3 runs 12 residues. Germline-derived CDR1 and CDR2 are DFQATT and SNEGSKA (reference sequence). The CDR3 protein is CSVKQGLYGYTF. The CDR3 nucleotides read TGCAGTGTTAAACAGGGACTCTATGGCTACACCTTC.

This clonotype appeared many times. The V call is TRBV11-2, the J call TRBJ1-3; D is ambiguous. Germline V gene lookup returns CDR1 SGHAT and CDR2 FQNNGV. V was trimmed by 5 bases and J by 0 bases, leaving 8 bases between them. The CDR3 consists of 14 residues. Here the CDR3 reads CASSQIGSGNTIYF. The CDR3 DNA reads as TGTGCCAGCAGCCAAATTGGCTCTGGAAACACCATATATTTT.

Many counts were recorded for this clonotype. The gene calls are TRBV20-1 and TRBJ2-5, with D uncertain. Germline V gene sequence: CDR1 DFQATT, CDR2 SNEGSKA (reference sequence). Trimming shortened V by 6 bases and J by 0 bases, and 14 bases separated the two germline ends. This CDR3 comprises 14 residues. In DNA, the CDR3 is TGCAGTGCCTCAATAATTCACTACCAAGAGACCCAGTACTTC. The encoded protein is CSASIIHYQETQYF.

This clonotype came up many times. The J gene is TRBJ2-7, the V gene TRBV12-3 or TRBV12-4, with a weak D call TRBD1 (6 bases). V was trimmed by 5 bases and J by 8 bases, leaving 13 bases between them. The CDR3 is 12 amino acids. CDR3 residues: CASSPQWGQQYF. In DNA, the CDR3 is TGTGCCAGCAGTCCTCAATGGGGGCAGCAGTACTTC.

This clonotype occurred many times. The V and J genes are TRBV20-1 and TRBJ2-7; 10 bases align to TRBD2. Germline V lookup: CDR1 DFQATT, CDR2 SNEGSKA (reference sequence). This CDR3 region has 13 residues. The ends lost 6 bases at V and 4 bases at J; junction bases unmatched: 6. CDR3 in amino acids: CSAQSGGAYEQYF. The CDR3 DNA is TGCAGTGCGCAAAGCGGGGGGGCTTACGAGCAGTACTTC.

This clonotype has ten or more counts. The CDR3 DNA reads as TGTGCCACCGCCCCGACAGAGAACACTGAAGCTTTCTTT. Residues: CATAPTENTEAFF. The chain is built from TRBV19 and TRBJ1-1, with D perhaps matching TRBD1 (5 bases). Germline V gene sequence: CDR1 LNHDA, CDR2 SQIVND (reference sequence). There are 13 residues in the CDR3. Trimming removed 10 bases at V and 1 base at J, with 13 bases between.

This clonotype was found many times. The chain combines TRBV11-2 with TRBJ2-7; TRBD2 matches at 9 bases. The V gene's germline CDR1 is SGHAT and CDR2 FQNNGV. V lost 1 base and J lost 0; bases outside the gene matches: 7. The CDR3 has 17 residues. The CDR3 reads CASSLGGSGGFSYEQYF. The CDR3 DNA reads as TGTGCCAGCAGCTTAGGCGGTAGCGGGGGTTTCTCCTACGAGCAGTACTTC.

This clonotype came up many times. The chain couples TRBV2 to TRBJ2-2; D gene uncertain. V shed 7 bases and J shed 4 bases, with 4 bases lying between them. This CDR3 has 11 residues. CDR1 and CDR2 (germline): SNHLY, FYNNEI. The CDR3: CASTFTGELFF. The CDR3, as DNA: TGTGCCAGCACCTTCACCGGGGAGCTGTTTTTT.

In its sample, this clonotype was seen many times. The J gene is TRBJ1-5, the V gene TRBV19, with D possibly being TRBD1 (6 bases). V lost 3 bases and J lost 4, with 13 bases in between. Per the germline V gene, CDR1 is LNHDA and CDR2 is SQIVND (reference sequence). The CDR3 is 15 residues long. The CDR3 region is CASSIDGGRNQPQHF. For the CDR3, the DNA is TGTGCCAGTAGTATTGACGGGGGCCGGAATCAGCCCCAGCATTTT.

The chain joins TRBV12-3 or TRBV12-4 to TRBJ2-2; D is unresolved. The CDR3 covers 15 residues. V lost 5 bases and J 1 base, leaving 11 bases between the germline ends. The CDR3 DNA is TGTGCCAGCAGTGAACCCGGAGAGAACACCGGGGAGCTGTTTTTT. This translates into CASSEPGENTGELFF.

The rearrangement uses TRBV28 and TRBJ2-7; D might be TRBD1 (6 bases). The CDR3 is made up of 14 amino acids. Germline V CDR1 and CDR2: MDHEN, SYDVKM. V dropped 7 bases and J dropped 2 bases, with 15 bases sitting between them. The CDR3 DNA is TGTGCCAGCATTCCCGGGACACAAGCCTACGAGCAGTACTTC. Its translation is CASIPGTQAYEQYF.

V and J are TRBV12-5 and TRBJ2-2; maybe TRBD1 (6 bases). This CDR3 comprises 16 residues. The V gene lost 0 bases and the J gene lost 4 bases, with 12 bases spanning the gap. Germline-derived CDR1 and CDR2 are LGHNT and FRNRAP. The CDR3 bases are TGTGCTAGTGGTTTGGTTACAGGGACGGCCACCGGGGAGCTGTTTTTT. Its translation: CASGLVTGTATGELFF. The entire variable domain, with the rest obtained from reference TRBV12-5 and TRBJ2-2, is as follows: DARVTQTPRHKVTEMGQEVTMRCQPILGHNTVFWYRQTMMQGLELLAYFRNRAPLDDSGMPKDRFSAEMPDATLATLKIQPSEPRDSAVYFCASGLVTGTATGELFFGEGSRLTVL.

This clonotype has at least ten counts. The chain joins TRBV12-3 or TRBV12-4 to TRBJ2-6, with D possibly TRBD2 on 5 matching bases. CDR3 length equals 18 residues. With 6 bases removed from V and 0 bases from J, the gap between germline ends came to 18 bases. The CDR3, as DNA: TGTGCCAGCAGCCCGGCAAAGAGTGGGAGCTCTGGGGCCAACGTCCTGACTTTC. This translates into CASSPAKSGSSGANVLTF.

The chain recombines TRBV3-1 with TRBJ2-7; TRBD2 matches at 8 bases. Germline V gene lookup returns CDR1 LGHDT and CDR2 YNNKEL (reference sequence). The CDR3 has 15 amino acids. Germline trimming cut 3 bases from V and 2 bases from J; bases unmatched to any gene: 6. Here the CDR3 DNA reads TGTGCCAGCAGCCATCAAGCGGGAGACGCCTACGAGCAGTACTTC. Translated, it gives CASSHQAGDAYEQYF.

This clonotype was seen repeatedly, ten times or more. V is TRBV5-1 and J is TRBJ2-7; 8 positions match TRBD2. Germline trimming cut 0 bases from V and 3 bases from J; bases unmatched to any gene: 5. The germline gives CDR1 SGHRS, CDR2 YFSETQ. The CDR3 totals 15 residues. CDR3 sequence: CASSLVSGAFYEQYF. The CDR3 nucleotides read TGCGCCAGCAGCTTGGTTAGCGGGGCCTTCTACGAGCAGTACTTC.

This clonotype was seen repeatedly, ten times or more. The chain has TRBV2 and TRBJ2-5; possible D gene TRBD1, 5 bases. The V gene lost 3 bases and the J gene lost 5 bases, with 16 bases spanning the gap. Germline CDR1 is SNHLY and CDR2 is FYNNEI. The CDR3 length is 15 residues. The chain's CDR3 is CASSESRGSTETQYF. CDR3 nucleotides: TGTGCCAGCAGTGAGAGTAGGGGCAGCACGGAGACCCAGTACTTC.

Many counts were recorded for this clonotype. The chain links TRBV19 to TRBJ1-2; tentative D call: TRBD1 (5 bases). This CDR3 has 13 amino acids. With 5 bases removed from V and 7 bases from J, the gap between germline ends came to 14 bases. Germline lookup yields CDR1 LNHDA and CDR2 SQIVND (reference sequence). CDR3 coding DNA: TGTGCCAGTAGTTCTACAGGTCGGAGTGGCTACACCTTC. Translated, it gives CASSSTGRSGYTF.

This clonotype was counted ten times or more. V gene TRBV6-1 combines with J gene TRBJ1-6; no reliable D call. The length of the CDR3 is 13 residues. From germline, CDR1 is MNHNS and CDR2 SASEGT. Trimming took 4 bases from V and 7 from J, leaving 8 bases between them. The CDR3 region is CASSGADNSPLHF. The CDR3 DNA reads TGTGCCAGCAGTGGGGCAGACAATTCACCCCTCCACTTT.

The table lists this clonotype with many counts. The rearrangement joins TRBV12-3 or TRBV12-4 to TRBJ2-7, with unresolved D. With 3 bases removed from V and 6 bases from J, the gap between germline ends came to 12 bases. This CDR3 comprises 13 residues. This CDR3 is CASSFSHVGEQYF. CDR3 DNA sequence: TGTGCCAGCAGTTTTAGTCACGTTGGCGAGCAGTACTTC.

A remark on this clonotype: One junction end does not reproduce the germline sequence, and a read error may be involved. J is TRBJ1-2 and V is TRBV20-1, with unresolved D. The CDR3 sequence is 11 residues long. Per germline, CDR1 DFQATT and CDR2 SNEGSKA (reference sequence). The CDR3 reads CSARDLEADPF. Here the CDR3 DNA reads TGCAGTGCTAGAGATTTGGAAGCCGACCCCTTC.

The sample holds many counts of this clonotype. This chain connects TRBV6-5 to TRBJ2-2; D may correspond to TRBD1 or TRBD2 (5 bases each). Trimming removed 5 bases from V and 3 bases from J, with 13 bases in between. The CDR3 covers 15 residues. Germline CDR1 and CDR2: MNHEY and SVGAGI. CDR3 coding DNA: TGTGCCAGCAGTCTAGGGGAGTTCGACACCGGGGAGCTGTTTTTT. Amino acids: CASSLGEFDTGELFF.

This clonotype was observed many times. The chain carries TRBV5-5 and TRBJ1-2, with 7 bases aligning to TRBD1. Germline V CDR1 and CDR2: SGHKS, YYEKEE (reference sequence). This CDR3 has 16 amino acids. V shed 10 bases and J 8 bases; nucleotides not matched to a gene: 23. DNA for the CDR3: TGTGCCCGCACCGATCCCACCTCTACAGGGGAAGGCGGCTACACCTTC. Encoded protein: CARTDPTSTGEGGYTF.

This clonotype was recorded at least ten times. The CDR3 reads CASSWGQGRNTEAFF. DNA of the CDR3: TGTGCCAGCAGCTGGGGACAGGGGAGAAACACTGAAGCTTTCTTT. V gene TRBV7-2 combines with J gene TRBJ1-1; 10 bases match TRBD1. Trimming at V came to 4 bases and at J to 2 bases, leaving 4 bases not matched to a gene. The CDR3 is 15 amino acids. Germline-derived CDR1 and CDR2 are SGHTA and FQGNSA.

This clonotype was picked up many times. A junction end diverges from the germline sequence, so it may reflect a read error. The CDR3 coding sequence is TGTGCCAGCAGCCTCCAAGGCGGAGACTATGGCCACACCTTC. Its translation is CASSLQGGDYGHTF. V is TRBV12-3 or TRBV12-4 and J is TRBJ1-2, with D unresolved. The CDR3 length is 14 residues.

This clonotype occurred many times. This sequence joins TRBV4-1 and TRBJ2-7; possibly TRBD2 for D (7 bases). From germline, CDR1 is MGHRA and CDR2 YSYEKL. With 3 bases removed from V and 1 base from J, the gap between germline ends came to 13 bases. This CDR3 has 15 amino acids. This CDR3 is CASSHPRGASYEQYF. The CDR3 nucleotides read TGCGCCAGCAGCCATCCCCGGGGGGCATCCTACGAGCAGTACTTC.